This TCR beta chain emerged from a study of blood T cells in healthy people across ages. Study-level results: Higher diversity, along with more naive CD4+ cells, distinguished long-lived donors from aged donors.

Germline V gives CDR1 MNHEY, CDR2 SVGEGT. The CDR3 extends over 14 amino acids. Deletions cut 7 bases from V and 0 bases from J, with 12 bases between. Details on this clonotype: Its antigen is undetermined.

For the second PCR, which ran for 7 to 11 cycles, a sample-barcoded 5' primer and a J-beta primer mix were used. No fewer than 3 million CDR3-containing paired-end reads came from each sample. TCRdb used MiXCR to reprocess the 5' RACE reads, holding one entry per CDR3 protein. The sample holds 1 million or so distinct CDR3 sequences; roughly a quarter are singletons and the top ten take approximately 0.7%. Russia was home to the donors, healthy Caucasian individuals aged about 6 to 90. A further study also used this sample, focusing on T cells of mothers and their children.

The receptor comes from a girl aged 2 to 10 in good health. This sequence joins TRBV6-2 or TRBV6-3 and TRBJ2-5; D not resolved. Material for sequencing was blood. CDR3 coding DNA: TGTGCCAGCATCGAGGACGGATACCAAGAGACCCAGTACTTC. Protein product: CASIEDGYQETQYF.